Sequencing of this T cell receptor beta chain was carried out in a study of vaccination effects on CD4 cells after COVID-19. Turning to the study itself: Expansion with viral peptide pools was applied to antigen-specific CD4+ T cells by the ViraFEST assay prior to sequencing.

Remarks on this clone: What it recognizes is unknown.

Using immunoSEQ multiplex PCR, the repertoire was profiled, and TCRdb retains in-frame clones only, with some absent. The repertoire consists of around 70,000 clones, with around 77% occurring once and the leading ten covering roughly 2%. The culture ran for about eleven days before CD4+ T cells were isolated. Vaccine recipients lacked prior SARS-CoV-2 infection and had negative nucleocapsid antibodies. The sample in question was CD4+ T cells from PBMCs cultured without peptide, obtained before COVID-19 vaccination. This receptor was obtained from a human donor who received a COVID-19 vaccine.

Written as DNA, the CDR3 is TGTGCCAGCAGCAAATTCGGCAGGAGTACCCAAGAGACCCAGTACTTC. It encodes CASSKFGRSTQETQYF. V usage is TRBV21-1 and J usage is TRBJ2-5. TRBV21-1 is classified as a pseudogene. The CDR3 length is 16 residues.